This entry concerns a single T cell receptor beta chain. This sample stems from a study of blood T cells in healthy people across ages. Then a second PCR, running roughly 7 to 11 cycles, was carried out with a sample-barcoded 5' primer and a J-beta primer mix. TCRdb independently ran MiXCR on the 5' RACE reads; one entry per CDR3 protein. Counted here are hundreds of thousands of distinct CDR3 sequences, about 51% occurring once; the ten biggest clones make up approximately 13%. Germline assignment: CDR1 MNHEY and CDR2 SVGAGI. The CDR3 sequence is 15 residues long. Trimming removed 6 bases at V and 4 bases at J, with 18 bases between.

This chain links TRBV6-5 with TRBJ2-5; perhaps TRBD2 as D (5 bases). The source of this sequence is a woman aged 80 or older in good health. Sequenced: blood. The CDR3 loop reads CASRGPRLGGETQYF. For the CDR3, the DNA is TGTGCCAGCAGAGGACCTCGACTTGGAGGAGAGACCCAGTACTTC.